The 32 T cell receptor beta chains below come from one sample, sequenced in a study of response to subunit inactivated influenza vaccine. Each CDR3 protein is one row after TCRdb ran MiXCR on the RT-PCR reads. The sample consists of roughly 460,000 distinct CDR3 sequences, 9.5% to 12% of them appearing once. The specimen was PBMCs from blood, collected roughly 6 weeks after vaccination. The receptors here all came from a man in his fifties who received an inactivated influenza vaccine.

The V call is TRBV7-2, the J call TRBJ2-7, with D perhaps matching TRBD1 or TRBD2 (6 bases each). V was cut by 1 base and J by 3 bases, with 13 bases left in between. CDR1 SGHTA and CDR2 FQGNSA come from the germline V gene. This CDR3 has 15 residues. The CDR3 loop reads CASSLVQGTDYEQYF. CDR3 DNA: TGTGCCAGCAGCTTAGTTCAGGGGACTGACTACGAGCAGTACTTC. Full variable domain (missing parts from reference TRBV7-2 and TRBJ2-7): GAGVSQSPSNKVTEKGKDVELRCDPISGHTALYWYRQSLGQGLEFLIYFQGNSAPDKSGLPSDRFSAERTGGSVSTLTIQRTQQEDSAVYLCASSLVQGTDYEQYFGPGTRLTVT.

The chain recombines TRBV7-9 with TRBJ2-1; perhaps TRBD2 as D (5 bases). Deletions cut 6 bases from V and 4 bases from J, with 13 bases between. From germline, CDR1 is SEHNR and CDR2 FQNEAQ (reference sequence). CDR3 size: 14 residues. The CDR3 protein is CASSSLTTYNEQFF. In nucleotides, the CDR3 is TGTGCCAGCAGTTCGTTGACTACTTACAATGAGCAGTTCTTC.

The CDR3 DNA follows: TGTGCCAGCAGGAGGGACAGGACACCATACGAGCAGTACTTC. It specifies CASRRDRTPYEQYF. The chain joins TRBV2 to TRBJ2-7; 8 bases are shared with TRBD1. Germline values: CDR1 SNHLY, CDR2 FYNNEI. V lost 6 bases, J lost 4 bases, and 8 bases stayed unmatched. The CDR3 is 14 residues long. Supplemented by reference TRBV2 and TRBJ2-7, the full variable domain reads EPEVTQTPSHQVTQMGQEVILRCVPISNHLYFYWYRQILGQKVEFLVSFYNNEISEKSEIFDDQFSVERPDGSNFTLKIRSTKLEDSAMYFCASRRDRTPYEQYFGPGTRLTVT.

This sequence joins TRBV6-5 and TRBJ1-2; the match to TRBD1 covers 9 bases. The V gene's germline CDR1 is MNHEY and CDR2 SVGAGI. With 10 bases clipped from V and 8 bases from J, the junction kept 8 bases outside the gene matches. There are 12 residues in the CDR3. For the CDR3, the DNA is TGTGCCACCAAACAGGGGGCGGGAGGCTACACCTTC. Protein product: CATKQGAGGYTF.

This clonotype has a handful of counts. The rearrangement links TRBV5-1 to TRBJ1-1, with 7 bases aligning to TRBD1. Germline-derived CDR1 and CDR2 are SGHRS and YFSETQ. Trimming took 2 bases from V and 4 from J; bases not matched to a gene: 5. CDR3 length: 14 amino acids. The chain's CDR3 is CASSFDRAATEAFF. DNA for the CDR3: TGCGCCAGCAGCTTTGACAGGGCGGCCACTGAAGCTTTCTTT.

J is TRBJ2-7 and V is TRBV7-2; the match to TRBD2 covers 9 bases. V lost 5 bases and J lost 0; bases outside the gene matches: 5. CDR1 is SGHTA, CDR2 FQGNSA, per germline. CDR3 length equals 15 residues. The CDR3 nucleotides read TGTGCCAGCAGCGTTAGCGGGGGACCCTCCTACGAGCAGTACTTC. It translates to CASSVSGGPSYEQYF.

This clonotype has more than one count but fewer than ten. The chain is built from TRBV4-1 and TRBJ1-4, with TRBD1 matching 7 bases. Germline assignment: CDR1 MGHRA and CDR2 YSYEKL. The CDR3 is 14 amino acids. Germline trimming cut 2 bases from V and 7 bases from J; bases unmatched to any gene: 4. The CDR3 region has the DNA TGCGCCAGCAGCCAATTCGACAGGGTTGAAAAACTGTTTTTT. It is translated as CASSQFDRVEKLFF.

The V and J genes are TRBV2 and TRBJ2-2; TRBD1 or TRBD2 may be the D gene (6 bases each). In germline, CDR1 is SNHLY, CDR2 FYNNEI. Trimming left V 2 bases short and J 6 bases short, with 16 bases between. The CDR3 is made up of 16 amino acids. This chain's CDR3 is CASSERGAEGAGELFF. The DNA for the CDR3 is TGTGCCAGCAGTGAAAGGGGGGCGGAAGGAGCCGGGGAGCTGTTTTTT.

This clonotype has only a few counts. V usage is TRBV6-1 and J usage is TRBJ2-7; 7 nucleotides align to TRBD1. Germline V gives CDR1 MNHNS, CDR2 SASEGT. With V trimmed by 3 bases and J by 3 bases, 8 bases remained unmatched. The CDR3 sequence is 15 residues long. The DNA for the CDR3 is TGTGCCAGCAGTGACATACGACAGGGATACTACGAGCAGTACTTC. Translation gives CASSDIRQGYYEQYF.

This clonotype was counted only a few times. The chain couples TRBV12-3 or TRBV12-4 to TRBJ2-2; 9 nucleotides match TRBD2. V was pared by 5 bases and J by 3 bases, with 4 bases of the junction left unmatched. This CDR3 is built from 15 residues. The DNA of the CDR3 is TGTGCCAGCAGTATGACTAGCGGATACACCGGGGAGCTGTTTTTT. Protein: CASSMTSGYTGELFF.

V usage is TRBV7-2 and J usage is TRBJ2-1, with 7 bases lining up with TRBD1. CDR1 is SGHTA and CDR2 is FQGNSA in the germline V gene. After removal of 2 bases from V and 4 bases from J, the junction contained 8 bases not matched to a gene. The CDR3 loop spans 16 amino acids. The chain's CDR3 is CASSLTRDRAYNEQFF. The CDR3 nucleotides are TGTGCCAGCAGCTTAACCCGGGACAGAGCTTACAATGAGCAGTTCTTC.

The chain couples TRBV7-9 to TRBJ2-1; TRBD2 might be the D (5 bases). The CDR3 has 14 amino acids. Germline V gene data show CDR1 as SEHNR and CDR2 as FQNEAQ (reference sequence). Trimming pared 9 bases from V and 0 bases from J, leaving 12 bases between. The DNA of the CDR3 is TGTGCCAGTAGTAGCGCAACCTCCTACAATGAGCAGTTCTTC. Translation gives CASSSATSYNEQFF.

This clonotype was counted only a few times. The J gene is TRBJ2-7, the V gene TRBV20-1; perhaps TRBD1 as D (5 bases). Deletions cut 8 bases from V and 5 bases from J, with 25 bases between. The CDR3 consists of 15 residues. Germline-derived CDR1 and CDR2 are DFQATT and SNEGSKA (reference sequence). CDR3 sequence reads: CSSLPWQGLRNEQYF. The CDR3 region has the DNA TGCAGTTCGCTCCCCTGGCAGGGATTGAGGAACGAGCAGTACTTC.

The table lists this clonotype with a count of one. This chain uses TRBV20-1 with TRBJ1-2; 7 nucleotides align to TRBD1. V gave up 0 bases and J gave up 3 bases; unmatched junction bases: 10. This CDR3 region has 16 residues. CDR1 and CDR2 from the germline V gene are DFQATT and SNEGSKA (reference sequence). The DNA for the CDR3 is TGCAGTGCTAGAGAGTTGGGACAGTGGGAATACTATGGCTACACCTTC. Translated: CSARELGQWEYYGYTF.

This sequence joins TRBV29-1 and TRBJ1-1, with 7 bases aligning to TRBD1. The CDR3 is made up of 17 amino acids. CDR1 and CDR2 from the germline V gene are SQVTM and ANQGSEA. V was pared by 1 base and J by 1 base, with 12 bases of the junction left unmatched. The chain's CDR3 is CSVEARDRNYRNTEAFF. CDR3 coding DNA: TGCAGCGTTGAAGCTCGGGACAGAAATTACAGGAACACTGAAGCTTTCTTT. Filled out from reference TRBV29-1 and TRBJ1-1, the complete variable domain reads SAVISQKPSRDICQRGTSLTIQCQVDSQVTMMFWYRQQPGQSLTLIATANQGSEATYESGFVIDKFPISRPNLTFSTLTVSNMSPEDSSIYLCSVEARDRNYRNTEAFFGQGTRLTVV.

The rearrangement joins TRBV7-2 to TRBJ2-7; D might be TRBD1 or TRBD2, each matching 5 bases. V was clipped by 1 base and J by 6 bases, with 13 bases between them. CDR3 length: 14 residues. CDR1 and CDR2 (germline): SGHTA, FQGNSA. In DNA, the CDR3 is TGTGCCAGCAGCTTAGGGGGGAATGGACGCGAGCAGTACTTC. Protein sequence: CASSLGGNGREQYF.

This clonotype was counted ten times or more. The V gene is TRBV5-1, the J gene TRBJ2-5; no firm D call. V gave up 0 bases and J gave up 0 bases, with 6 bases separating them. The CDR3 is made up of 14 amino acids. CDR1 and CDR2 (germline): SGHRS, YFSETQ. CDR3: CASSLDTYQETQYF. Here the CDR3 DNA reads TGCGCCAGCAGCTTGGACACTTACCAAGAGACCCAGTACTTC.

This clonotype was recorded many times. J is TRBJ2-1 and V is TRBV7-9; D tentatively fits TRBD1 or TRBD2 (5 bases each). From germline, CDR1 is SEHNR and CDR2 FQNEAQ (reference sequence). The CDR3 covers 17 residues. The ends were cut back, 0 bases at V and 6 bases at J, with 18 bases in the middle. The CDR3: CASSLARDLGWANEQFF. CDR3 nucleotide sequence: TGTGCCAGCAGCTTAGCTCGGGACCTAGGCTGGGCCAATGAGCAGTTCTTC.

The chain is built from TRBV29-1 and TRBJ1-2, with D tentatively TRBD1 (6 bases). Deletions cut 8 bases from V and 8 bases from J, with 21 bases between. Per germline, CDR1 SQVTM and CDR2 ANQGSEA. CDR3 length equals 13 residues. CDR3 DNA sequence: TGCAGCTCCCGAACCGGTCAGGGGTGCGGCTACACCTTC. Protein: CSSRTGQGCGYTF.

This clonotype was seen many times. The CDR3 DNA is TGTGCCAGCAGCTACCCGGGGGACTATGGCTACACCTTC. It specifies CASSYPGDYGYTF. The chain links TRBV7-2 to TRBJ1-2, with D tentatively TRBD1 (5 bases). The CDR3 is 13 residues long. The germline CDR1 and CDR2 sequences are SGHTA and FQGNSA. V was shortened by 4 bases and J by 3 bases, with 9 bases between the two germline ends.

This clonotype was seen a few times. The chain combines TRBV12-3 or TRBV12-4 with TRBJ2-1, with D possibly being TRBD2 (5 bases). This CDR3 region has 13 residues. V was shortened by 8 bases and J by 1 base, with 9 bases between the two germline ends. CDR3 nucleotide sequence: TGTGCCAGCGCCCGGGGATCCTACAATGAGCAGTTCTTC. It codes for CASARGSYNEQFF.

This clonotype was picked up a small number of times. This chain links TRBV20-1 with TRBJ2-1; 9 bases are a match to TRBD2. Looked up from germline, CDR1 is DFQATT and CDR2 is SNEGSKA (reference sequence). Trimming took 0 bases from V and 2 from J; bases not matched to a gene: 2. There are 15 residues in the CDR3. CDR3 region: CSARDAGGTYNEQFF. CDR3 DNA sequence: TGCAGTGCTAGAGACGCGGGAGGGACCTACAATGAGCAGTTCTTC.

This clonotype was observed a handful of times. This sequence joins TRBV7-2 and TRBJ2-7; 12 bases map to TRBD2. CDR1 and CDR2 from the germline V gene are SGHTA and FQGNSA. With V trimmed by 5 bases and J by 4 bases, 6 bases remained unmatched. CDR3 size: 15 residues. The CDR3 DNA reads TGTGCCAGCAGCACCGGACTAGCGGGACTATACGAGCAGTACTTC. Translating it yields CASSTGLAGLYEQYF. The full variable domain, with the rest looked up from reference TRBV7-2 and TRBJ2-7, is GAGVSQSPSNKVTEKGKDVELRCDPISGHTALYWYRQSLGQGLEFLIYFQGNSAPDKSGLPSDRFSAERTGGSVSTLTIQRTQQEDSAVYLCASSTGLAGLYEQYFGPGTRLTVT.

The chain recombines TRBV5-1 with TRBJ2-2; D gene uncertain. In germline, CDR1 is SGHRS, CDR2 YFSETQ. The CDR3 is made up of 14 amino acids. Between the trimmed V and J ends, which lost 1 base and 6 bases, there was a span of 10 bases. CDR3: CASSLRLEPGELFF. Written as DNA, the CDR3 is TGCGCCAGCAGCTTGAGGCTAGAACCCGGGGAGCTGTTTTTT.

The J gene is TRBJ2-5, the V gene TRBV5-1, with unresolved D. Germline values: CDR1 SGHRS, CDR2 YFSETQ. Trimming shortened V by 0 bases and J by 5 bases, and 11 bases separated the two germline ends. The CDR3 loop spans 14 amino acids. CDR3 sequence reads: CASSLGRAWETQYF. For the CDR3, the DNA is TGCGCCAGCAGCTTGGGAAGGGCCTGGGAGACCCAGTACTTC.

This clonotype appeared a few times. The V and J genes are TRBV7-9 and TRBJ1-1, with unresolved D. The V end lost 5 bases, the J end lost 2 bases, and 6 bases lay between the germline ends. Germline CDR1 and CDR2: SEHNR and FQNEAQ (reference sequence). The CDR3 has 12 residues. Written as DNA, the CDR3 is TGTGCCAGCAGCCCCGCAAACACTGAAGCTTTCTTT. Translating it yields CASSPANTEAFF.

This clonotype came up many times. CDR3 sequence reads: CASQTGTALHF. In nucleotides, the CDR3 is TGTGCCAGCCAAACCGGGACAGCCCTCCACTTT. The chain couples TRBV6-2 or TRBV6-3 to TRBJ1-6, with 7 nucleotides matching TRBD1. V gave up 8 bases and J gave up 14 bases; unmatched junction bases: 6. CDR1 MNHEY and CDR2 SVGEGT come from the germline V gene. The CDR3 is 11 residues long.

The chain couples TRBV20-1 to TRBJ2-7, with 7 positions matching TRBD1. Germline CDR1 and CDR2: DFQATT and SNEGSKA (reference sequence). V shed 5 bases, J shed 0 bases, and the junction held 7 bases outside the gene matches. The CDR3 runs 14 residues. In DNA form, the CDR3 reads TGCAGTGCTGGAAGACAGGGCAGCTCCTACGAGCAGTACTTC. This codes for CSAGRQGSSYEQYF.

This rearrangement joins TRBV20-1 to TRBJ2-7; either TRBD1 or TRBD2 may supply D (6 bases each). The V end was cut by 0 bases, the J end by 6 bases, with 18 bases between. Germline CDR1 is DFQATT and CDR2 is SNEGSKA (reference sequence). The CDR3 consists of 15 residues. CDR3 in DNA: TGCAGTGCTAGAGATCCCGGGGGCCCAACTGGCGAGCAGTACTTC. It is translated as CSARDPGGPTGEQYF.

This clonotype was seen more than once but under ten times. The chain carries TRBV27 and TRBJ2-1, with a tentative D call TRBD1 (5 bases). With 5 bases removed from V and 0 bases from J, the gap between germline ends came to 17 bases. The CDR3 runs to 17 residues. Germline V gives CDR1 MNHEY, CDR2 SMNVEV (reference sequence). The CDR3 DNA is TGTGCCAGCAGTCCCAGTGGGGCGACTCTCTCCTACAATGAGCAGTTCTTC. Amino acid sequence: CASSPSGATLSYNEQFF.

This clonotype has more than one count but fewer than ten. The chain combines TRBV7-2 with TRBJ1-6, with a tentative D call TRBD1 (5 bases). Deletions cut 0 bases from V and 9 bases from J, with 12 bases between. Germline loops: CDR1 SGHTA, CDR2 FQGNSA. The CDR3 extends over 15 amino acids. The CDR3 DNA is TGTGCCAGCAGCTTAGCCAGGGCGCTCGGTTCACCCCTCCACTTT. This translates into CASSLARALGSPLHF.

DNA for the CDR3: TGCGCCAGCAGCCCCGAACAGGGACCTAGCACAGATACGCAGTATTTT. Translated: CASSPEQGPSTDTQYF. The chain employs TRBV4-3 and TRBJ2-3; D perhaps matches TRBD1 (6 bases). V was cut by 4 bases and J by 0 bases, with 14 bases left in between. This CDR3 has 16 amino acids. Germline loops: CDR1 LGHNA, CDR2 YSLEER.